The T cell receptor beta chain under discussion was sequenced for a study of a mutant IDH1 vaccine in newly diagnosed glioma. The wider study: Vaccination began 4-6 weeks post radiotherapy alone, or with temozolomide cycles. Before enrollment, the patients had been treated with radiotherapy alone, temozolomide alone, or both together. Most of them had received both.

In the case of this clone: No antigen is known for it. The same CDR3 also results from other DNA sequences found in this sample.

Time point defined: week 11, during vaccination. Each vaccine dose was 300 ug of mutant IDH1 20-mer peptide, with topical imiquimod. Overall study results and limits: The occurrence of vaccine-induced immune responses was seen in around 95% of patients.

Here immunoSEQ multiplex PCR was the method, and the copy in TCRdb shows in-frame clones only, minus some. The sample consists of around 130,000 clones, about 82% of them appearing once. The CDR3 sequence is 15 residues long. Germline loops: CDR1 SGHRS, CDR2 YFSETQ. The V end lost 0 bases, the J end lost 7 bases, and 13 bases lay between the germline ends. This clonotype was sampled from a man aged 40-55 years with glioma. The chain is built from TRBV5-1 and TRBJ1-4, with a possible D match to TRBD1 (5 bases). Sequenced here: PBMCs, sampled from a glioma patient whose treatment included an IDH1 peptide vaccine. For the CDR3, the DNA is TGCGCCAGCAGCTTGGCCGAAGGGGCAGGTGAAAAACTGTTTTTT. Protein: CASSLAEGAGEKLFF.